This entry describes one T cell receptor (beta chain). Antigen unknown. This record belongs to a study of T cell responses to AZD1222 COVID-19 vaccine. Sequencing used immunoSEQ multiplex PCR; TCRdb keeps in-frame clones, though not all of them. The sample shows roughly 87,000 clones, approximately 91% of them seen only once. V lost 5 bases and J 5 bases, leaving 18 bases between the germline ends. This CDR3 has 15 residues. Germline V lookup: CDR1 SNHLY, CDR2 FYNNEI. Pooled in the analysis were second doses at about 4 or about 12 weeks. Study findings and constraints: Two doses of AZD1222 preceded a rise in Spike-specific TCR breadth and depth. Baseline serostatus was positive in only a handful of AZD1222 recipients.

This rearrangement joins TRBV2 to TRBJ2-5; the D is unclear. This clonotype was obtained from an adult who received the AZD1222 COVID-19 vaccine. Specimen: peripheral blood, collected 28 days after the second AZD1222 dose. In DNA, the CDR3 is TGTGCCAGCAGTCGTTTAAGAGCCCGCGAGGAGACCCAGTACTTC. Protein product: CASSRLRAREETQYF.